The sequence of this T cell receptor (beta chain) was determined in a study of identical twins' blood T cells. TCRdb reprocessed the 5' RACE reads via MiXCR and lists one record per CDR3 protein. The sample consists of roughly 380,000 distinct CDR3 sequences, 28% of them appearing once. Germline CDR1 and CDR2: SGHDN and FVKESK. V was clipped by 6 bases and J by 0 bases, with 11 bases between them. This CDR3 has 15 amino acids. The material sequenced was PBMCs. This TCR was recovered from a woman aged 18-49 years in good health. This chain links TRBV14 with TRBJ2-2, with D possibly being TRBD1 or TRBD2 (5 bases each). CDR3 sequence (DNA): TGTGCCAGCAGAGCCGGGACGTCGAACACCGGGGAGCTGTTTTTT. Translation gives CASRAGTSNTGELFF.